The rows below give T cell receptor beta chains drawn from one sample of a study of T cells in Graves' hyperthyroidism and ophthalmopathy. TCRdb fed the multiplex PCR reads into MiXCR, producing one record per CDR3 protein. The table has hundreds of thousands of distinct CDR3 sequences, roughly 17% seen once. Sequencing used blood. The receptors shown here come from a woman younger than 45 with Graves' hyperthyroidism. Both conserved end residues are part of each CDR3. The D gene is left open where the match is weak. Clone size is stated in some rows and not others, as once, few, many or a class when expanded.

size: many
V: TRBV27
D: -
J: TRBJ1-5
DNA: TGTGCCAGCAGCGGACAGATTAATCAGCCCCAGCATTTT
CDR3: CASSGQINQPQHF

size: few
V: TRBV28
D: TRBD1
J: TRBJ1-5
DNA: TGTGCCACCCTGGGGACAGGGGGCTTGAATACCAATCAGCCCCAGCATTTT
CDR3: CATLGTGGLNTNQPQHF

size: -
V: TRBV11-2
D: -
J: TRBJ1-1
DNA: TGTGCCAGCAGCAGGAGGGGGGCAACGGGTGGCACTGAAGCTTTCTTT
CDR3: CASSRRGATGGTEAFF

size: few
V: TRBV4-1
D: -
J: TRBJ1-1
DNA: TGCGCCAGCAGCCTCGGAGGGGATTTCATGAACACTGAAGCTTTCTTT
CDR3: CASSLGGDFMNTEAFF

size: few
V: TRBV5-1
D: -
J: TRBJ1-2
DNA: TGCGCCAGCAGCTTGGAGACCAGTCGGGGCGCGGGCTATGGCTACACCTTC
CDR3: CASSLETSRGAGYGYTF

size: -
V: TRBV13
D: TRBD2
J: TRBJ2-3
DNA: TGTGCCAGCAGCCCGCAGGGACTAGCGGGACTAGATACGCAGTATTTT
CDR3: CASSPQGLAGLDTQYF

size: few
V: TRBV7-3
D: -
J: TRBJ1-1
DNA: TGTGCCAGCAGCTGGGGGGAGAGAACTGAAGCTTTCTTT
CDR3: CASSWGERTEAFF

size: -
V: TRBV6-2/TRBV6-3
D: -
J: TRBJ1-2
DNA: TGTGCCAGCAGGACCAACGGGACCCCTAACTATGGCTACACCTTC
CDR3: CASRTNGTPNYGYTF

size: -
V: TRBV7-3
D: -
J: TRBJ1-1
DNA: TGTGCCAGCAGCTTAACGACCGCGAACACTGAAGCTTTCTTT
CDR3: CASSLTTANTEAFF

size: few
V: TRBV28
D: -
J: TRBJ1-5
DNA: TGTGCCAGGGTACACCAACCCCATACACTTTACAGGAGCAATCAGCCCCAGCATTTT
CDR3: CARVHQPHTLYRSNQPQHF

size: many
V: TRBV10-3
D: TRBD2
J: TRBJ2-7
DNA: TGTGCCATCATGTCCGGGACTACCTACGAGCAGTACTTC
CDR3: CAIMSGTTYEQYF

size: many
V: TRBV7-2
D: -
J: TRBJ2-3
DNA: TGTGCCAGCAGCTGGCGTGATACGCAGTATTTT
CDR3: CASSWRDTQYF

size: -
V: TRBV24-1
D: TRBD1
J: TRBJ1-1
DNA: TGTGCCACCCGATCCCGGACAGGGCTTGCTTTCTTT
CDR3: CATRSRTGLAFF

size: many
V: TRBV28
D: -
J: TRBJ2-7
DNA: TGTGCCAACTCTCCGGGCGGCCGCACCTACGAGCAGTACTTC
CDR3: CANSPGGRTYEQYF

size: many
V: TRBV7-2
D: -
J: TRBJ2-2
DNA: TGTGCCAGCAGAACTTCACGGGGTACCGGGGAGCTGTTTTTT
CDR3: CASRTSRGTGELFF

size: few
V: TRBV9
D: TRBD1
J: TRBJ2-2
DNA: TGTGCCAGCAGCGCCCAGGGGGCTGGGACCGGGGAGCTGTTTTTT
CDR3: CASSAQGAGTGELFF

size: many
V: TRBV28
D: -
J: TRBJ2-7
DNA: TGTGCCAGCAGTTTACAGGGCGAGCAGTACTTC
CDR3: CASSLQGEQYF

size: few
V: TRBV9
D: TRBD1
J: TRBJ2-5
DNA: TGTGCCAGCAGCGTCCAGGGGGATGGAAAGACCCAGTACTTC
CDR3: CASSVQGDGKTQYF

size: few
V: TRBV20-1
D: -
J: TRBJ2-3
DNA: TGCAGTGCTAAATCCCCCTTGAGCACAGATACGCAGTATTTT
CDR3: CSAKSPLSTDTQYF

size: few
V: TRBV2
D: -
J: TRBJ2-2
DNA: TGTGCCAGCAGTGAACAAGGCGGGATGAACACCGGGGAGCTGTTTTTT
CDR3: CASSEQGGMNTGELFF

size: few
V: TRBV13
D: TRBD1
J: TRBJ1-2
DNA: TGTGCCAGCAGCTTAGCGGGACAGGCCAACTATGGCTACACCTTC
CDR3: CASSLAGQANYGYTF

size: -
V: TRBV25-1
D: TRBD1
J: TRBJ2-7
DNA: TGTGCCAGCCCAAGTGAACATCGGGACAGCTCCTACGAGCAGTACTTC
CDR3: CASPSEHRDSSYEQYF

size: -
V: TRBV7-2
D: TRBD2
J: TRBJ2-2
DNA: TGTGCCAGCGCCAGCGGGGGCGGGTACACCGGGGAGCTGTTTTTT
CDR3: CASASGGGYTGELFF

size: -
V: TRBV5-1
D: -
J: TRBJ2-7
DNA: TGCGCCAGCAGCTTGGATCTCTTCCGCGAGCAGTACTTC
CDR3: CASSLDLFREQYF

size: many
V: TRBV28
D: -
J: TRBJ1-2
DNA: TGTGCCAGCAGACCCGGATGGGCCGAGCTATATGGCTACACCTTC
CDR3: CASRPGWAELYGYTF

size: -
V: TRBV12-3/TRBV12-4
D: -
J: TRBJ2-7
DNA: TGTGCCAGCGGTGGGGGAGTCCACGGGCGGTACTTC
CDR3: CASGGGVHGRYF

size: -
V: TRBV6-2/TRBV6-3
D: TRBD2
J: TRBJ2-5
DNA: TGTGCCAGCAGTTTTCGGACTAGTCGAGAGACCCAGTACTTC
CDR3: CASSFRTSRETQYF

size: many
V: TRBV5-1
D: -
J: TRBJ2-5
DNA: TGCGCCAGCAGCTTGTTAGGAGGAGGCCTCTCACAAGAGACCCAGTACTTC
CDR3: CASSLLGGGLSQETQYF

size: few
V: TRBV7-8
D: -
J: TRBJ2-4
DNA: TGTGCCAGCAGCTTAAGGATGGGTTTGGAGAGTAAAAACATTCAGTACTTC
CDR3: CASSLRMGLESKNIQYF

size: -
V: TRBV4-3
D: -
J: TRBJ2-1
DNA: TGCGCCAGCAGCCAAGTATGGTCCCTCAATGTCGAGCAGTTCTTC
CDR3: CASSQVWSLNVEQFF

size: -
V: TRBV19
D: TRBD1
J: TRBJ1-5
DNA: TGTGCCAGTAAGGGGACAGGGGGCTCCAATCAGCCCCAGCATTTT
CDR3: CASKGTGGSNQPQHF

size: -
V: TRBV27
D: -
J: TRBJ2-5
DNA: TGTGCCAGCAGTTCCATCCTGACAGGCCCAGGGGAGACCCAGTACTTC
CDR3: CASSSILTGPGETQYF

size: many
V: TRBV7-8
D: TRBD2
J: TRBJ2-1
DNA: TGTGCCAGCAGCTTAGTGGCCGGGAGGGTCAATGAGCAGTTCTTC
CDR3: CASSLVAGRVNEQFF

size: many
V: TRBV20-1
D: -
J: TRBJ2-2
DNA: TGCAGTGCTAGAGGGTCTAGACAGTTGAACACCGGGGAGCTGTTTTTT
CDR3: CSARGSRQLNTGELFF

size: few
V: TRBV24-1
D: TRBD2
J: TRBJ2-1
DNA: TGTGCCACCGCCCGGGGACTAGCATTCAATGAGCAGTTCTTC
CDR3: CATARGLAFNEQFF

size: -
V: TRBV7-9
D: -
J: TRBJ2-3
DNA: TGTGCCAGCAGACAGGGGGGGGACACGCAGTATTTT
CDR3: CASRQGGDTQYF

size: few
V: TRBV20-1
D: TRBD1
J: TRBJ2-7
DNA: TGCAGTGCTATTTTGGGACAGTACGAGCAGTACTTC
CDR3: CSAILGQYEQYF

size: -
V: TRBV7-9
D: TRBD2
J: TRBJ2-1
DNA: TGTGCCAGCAGTAGAGGAATCGGGACTAGCGGTCACAATGAGCAGTTCTTC
CDR3: CASSRGIGTSGHNEQFF

size: many
V: TRBV3-1
D: TRBD2
J: TRBJ2-1
DNA: TGTGCCAGCAGCCAAGGGCTAGCGGGAGCCTACAATGAGCAGTTCTTC
CDR3: CASSQGLAGAYNEQFF

size: few
V: TRBV9
D: -
J: TRBJ1-6
DNA: TGTGCCAGCAGCGTTGGGCCGGTCAGAAATTCACCCCTCCACTTT
CDR3: CASSVGPVRNSPLHF

size: -
V: TRBV7-3
D: TRBD1
J: TRBJ2-2
DNA: TGTGCCAGCAGCCTGTTTCCGGGACAGGGAATTGGTGGCACCGGGGAGCTGTTTTTT
CDR3: CASSLFPGQGIGGTGELFF

size: many
V: TRBV6-1
D: TRBD1
J: TRBJ1-1
DNA: TGTGCCAGCAGTAAGGACAGGGGCCGACTTGTGAACACTGAAGCTTTCTTT
CDR3: CASSKDRGRLVNTEAFF

size: -
V: TRBV5-6
D: -
J: TRBJ1-2
DNA: TGTGCCAGCAGCCCTTGGGGGGTCTATGGCTACACCTTC
CDR3: CASSPWGVYGYTF

size: few
V: TRBV29-1
D: TRBD1
J: TRBJ2-7
DNA: TGCAGCGTTGTGGACAGGCCCTACGAGCAGTACTTC
CDR3: CSVVDRPYEQYF

size: many
V: TRBV10-3
D: TRBD2
J: TRBJ2-3
DNA: TGTGCCATCAGTGATGGCGGGGGGACAGATACGCAGTATTTT
CDR3: CAISDGGGTDTQYF

size: many
V: TRBV28
D: TRBD2
J: TRBJ2-2
DNA: TGTGCCAGCAGTTCCGGGACTAGCGCGAACACCGGGGAGCTGTTTTTT
CDR3: CASSSGTSANTGELFF

size: -
V: TRBV25-1
D: TRBD1
J: TRBJ2-5
DNA: TGTGCCAGCAGTGGGCGACAGGGAAAAGAGACCCAGTACTTC
CDR3: CASSGRQGKETQYF

size: -
V: TRBV27
D: -
J: TRBJ2-1
DNA: TGTGCCAGCAGTTCGCGGGACTTCTACAATGAGCAGTTCTTC
CDR3: CASSSRDFYNEQFF

size: many
V: TRBV18
D: -
J: TRBJ1-5
DNA: TGTGCCAGCTCACCGGGATTCAATCAGCCCCAGCATTTT
CDR3: CASSPGFNQPQHF

size: many
V: TRBV7-9
D: TRBD1
J: TRBJ2-3
DNA: TGTGCCAGCAGCTTAGTAGCGGGACAGGGGACAGATACGCAGTATTTT
CDR3: CASSLVAGQGTDTQYF

size: few
V: TRBV6-1
D: -
J: TRBJ2-3
DNA: TGTGCCAGCAGTGAAATGGATGGGTATAATCAGTATTTT
CDR3: CASSEMDGYNQYF

size: many
V: TRBV5-1
D: TRBD1
J: TRBJ2-7
DNA: TGCGCCAGCAGCAGGACAGGGCCCGAGCAGTACTTC
CDR3: CASSRTGPEQYF

size: many
V: TRBV7-2
D: -
J: TRBJ2-6
DNA: TGTGCCAGCAGCTTTCCGGAGTCTGGGGCCAACGTCCTGACTTTC
CDR3: CASSFPESGANVLTF

size: many
V: TRBV10-3
D: -
J: TRBJ2-7
DNA: TGTGCCATCAGTGATGGGGGGGCCTCCTACGAGCAGTACTTC
CDR3: CAISDGGASYEQYF

size: few
V: TRBV13
D: -
J: TRBJ2-7
DNA: TGTGCCAGCAGCGCCCGGGACAACTCCTACGAGCAGTACTTC
CDR3: CASSARDNSYEQYF

size: few
V: TRBV5-1
D: -
J: TRBJ2-3
DNA: TGCGCCAGCAGCTTGCAGGCAGAGTTCACAGATACGCAGTATTTT
CDR3: CASSLQAEFTDTQYF